The clone carrying this T cell receptor (beta chain) appeared a few times. As yet, its antigen is unknown. This CDR3 has 16 amino acids. These data originate in a study of CD8 T cells in ankylosing spondylitis. Study-wide results and caveats: What seemed typical of ankylosing spondylitis blood was a TCR beta motif built from several highly homologous variants.

By quantitative 5'-RACE with molecular barcodes, the TCR beta libraries were made. TCRdb itself ran the 5' RACE reads through MiXCR, one entry per CDR3 protein. In the table there are approximately 440,000 distinct CDR3 sequences, approximately 17% of which are singletons. The receptor was isolated from a male donor with ankylosing spondylitis. The chain carries TRBV21-1 and TRBJ2-1; TRBD2, the table's D call, lacks a check against the DNA. TRBV21-1 is annotated as a pseudogene. Sequenced sample: blood, either unsorted or a sorted T cell fraction (not recorded which). CDR3 sequence reads: CASSKGRAGNHNEQFF. The DNA of the CDR3 is TGTGCCAGCAGCAAAGGTCGAGCGGGGAACCACAATGAGCAGTTCTTC.